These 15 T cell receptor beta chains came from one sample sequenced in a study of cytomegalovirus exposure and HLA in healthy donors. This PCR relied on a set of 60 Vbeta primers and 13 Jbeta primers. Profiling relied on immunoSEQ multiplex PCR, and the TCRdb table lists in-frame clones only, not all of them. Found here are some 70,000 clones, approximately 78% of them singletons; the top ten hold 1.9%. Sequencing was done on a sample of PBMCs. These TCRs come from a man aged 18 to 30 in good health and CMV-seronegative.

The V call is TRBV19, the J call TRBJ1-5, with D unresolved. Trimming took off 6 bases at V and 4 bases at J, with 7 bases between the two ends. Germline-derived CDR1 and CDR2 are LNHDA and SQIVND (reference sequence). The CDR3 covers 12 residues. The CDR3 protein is CASRRGNQPQHF. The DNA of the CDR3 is TGTGCCAGTAGAAGAGGGAATCAGCCCCAGCATTTT.

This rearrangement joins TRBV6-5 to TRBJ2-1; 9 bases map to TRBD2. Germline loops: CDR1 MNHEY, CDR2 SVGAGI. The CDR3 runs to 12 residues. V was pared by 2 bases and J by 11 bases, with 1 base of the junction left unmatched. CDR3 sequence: CASSYGTSKQFF. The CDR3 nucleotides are TGTGCCAGCAGTTACGGGACTAGCAAGCAGTTCTTC.

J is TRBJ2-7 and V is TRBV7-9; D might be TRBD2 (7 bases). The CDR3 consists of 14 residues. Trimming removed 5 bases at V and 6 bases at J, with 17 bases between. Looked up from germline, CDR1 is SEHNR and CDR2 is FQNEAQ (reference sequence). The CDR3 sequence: CASSLGVGGLEQYF. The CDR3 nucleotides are TGTGCCAGCAGCCTGGGAGTCGGGGGGCTCGAGCAGTACTTC.

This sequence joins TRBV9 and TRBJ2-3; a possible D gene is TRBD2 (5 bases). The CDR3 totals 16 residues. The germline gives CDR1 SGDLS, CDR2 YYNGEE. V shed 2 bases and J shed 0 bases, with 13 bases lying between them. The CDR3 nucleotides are TGTGCCAGCAGCGTCTCTAACGGGGAGAGCACAGATACGCAGTATTTT. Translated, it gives CASSVSNGESTDTQYF.

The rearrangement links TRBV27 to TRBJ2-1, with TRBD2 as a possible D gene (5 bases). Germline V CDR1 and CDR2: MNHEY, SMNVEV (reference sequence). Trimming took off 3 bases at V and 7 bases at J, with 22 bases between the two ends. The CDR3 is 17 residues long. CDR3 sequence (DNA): TGTGCCAGCAGTTTGCCCCAGCTAGCCCCAAAAACTAATGAGCAGTTCTTC. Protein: CASSLPQLAPKTNEQFF.

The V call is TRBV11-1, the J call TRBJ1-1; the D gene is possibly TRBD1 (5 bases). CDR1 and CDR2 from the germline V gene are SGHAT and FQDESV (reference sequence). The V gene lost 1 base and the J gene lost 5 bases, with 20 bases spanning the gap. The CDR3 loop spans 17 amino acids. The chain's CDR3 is CASSLEGPGLGQTEAFF. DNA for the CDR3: TGTGCCAGCAGCTTAGAAGGGCCAGGGTTGGGGCAAACTGAAGCTTTCTTT.

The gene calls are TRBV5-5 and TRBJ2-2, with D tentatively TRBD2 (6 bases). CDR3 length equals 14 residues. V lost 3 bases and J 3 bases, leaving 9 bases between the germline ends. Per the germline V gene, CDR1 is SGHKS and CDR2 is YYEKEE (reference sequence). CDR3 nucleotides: TGTGCCAGCAGCTCCTGGGGGGACACCGGGGAGCTGTTTTTT. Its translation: CASSSWGDTGELFF.

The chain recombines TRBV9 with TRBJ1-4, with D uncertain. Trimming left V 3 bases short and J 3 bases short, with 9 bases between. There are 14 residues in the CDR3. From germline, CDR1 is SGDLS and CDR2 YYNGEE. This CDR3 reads CASSAPSSNEKLFF. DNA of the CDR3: TGTGCCAGCAGCGCCCCGAGTTCTAATGAAAAACTGTTTTTT.

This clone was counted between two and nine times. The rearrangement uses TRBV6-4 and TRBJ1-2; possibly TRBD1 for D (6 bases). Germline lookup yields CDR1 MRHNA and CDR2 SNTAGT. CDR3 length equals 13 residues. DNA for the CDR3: TGTCACAGCAGCTCGGCCGCGACAGGTGGCTACACCTTC. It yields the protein CHSSSAATGGYTF.

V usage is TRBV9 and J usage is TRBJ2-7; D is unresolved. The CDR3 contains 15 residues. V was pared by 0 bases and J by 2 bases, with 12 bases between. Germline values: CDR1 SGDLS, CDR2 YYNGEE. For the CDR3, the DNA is TGTGCCAGCAGCGTAGATCACAGATTAGCCTACGAGCAGTACTTC. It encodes CASSVDHRLAYEQYF.

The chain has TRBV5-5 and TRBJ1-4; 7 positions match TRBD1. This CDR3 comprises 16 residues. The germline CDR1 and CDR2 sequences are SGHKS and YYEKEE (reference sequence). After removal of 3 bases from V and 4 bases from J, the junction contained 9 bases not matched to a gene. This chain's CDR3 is CASSSTGDRGNEKLFF. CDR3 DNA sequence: TGTGCCAGCAGCTCTACAGGGGATAGGGGTAATGAAAAACTGTTTTTT.

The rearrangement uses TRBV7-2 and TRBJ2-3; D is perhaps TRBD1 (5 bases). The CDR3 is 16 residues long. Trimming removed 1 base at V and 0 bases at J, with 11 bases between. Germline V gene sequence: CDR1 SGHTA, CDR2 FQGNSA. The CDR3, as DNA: TGTGCCAGCAGCTTAGTAGGTGGGGCTAGCACAGATACGCAGTATTTT. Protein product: CASSLVGGASTDTQYF.

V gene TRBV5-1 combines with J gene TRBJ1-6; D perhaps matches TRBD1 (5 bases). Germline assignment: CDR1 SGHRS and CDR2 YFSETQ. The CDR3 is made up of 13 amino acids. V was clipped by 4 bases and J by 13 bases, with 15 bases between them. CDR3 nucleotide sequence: TGCGCCAGCAGCCTACAGGAATCGGACCCCCTCCACTTT. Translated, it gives CASSLQESDPLHF.

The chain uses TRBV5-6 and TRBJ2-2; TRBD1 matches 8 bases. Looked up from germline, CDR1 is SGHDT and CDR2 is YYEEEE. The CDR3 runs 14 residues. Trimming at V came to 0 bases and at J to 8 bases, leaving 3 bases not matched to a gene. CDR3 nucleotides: TGTGCCAGCAGCTTGGGGGACAGGCGGGGGGAGCTGTTTTTT. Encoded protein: CASSLGDRRGELFF.

CDR3 loop: CASSPRTGDYNSPLHF. The CDR3 bases are TGTGCCAGCAGCCCGAGAACAGGGGACTATAATTCACCCCTCCACTTT. The chain uses TRBV5-4 and TRBJ1-6, with 7 bases lining up with TRBD1. The CDR3 has 16 amino acids. Unmatched junction bases numbered 7, after V lost 4 bases and J lost 3 bases. Germline values: CDR1 SGHNT, CDR2 YYREEE (reference sequence).